The 14 T cell receptor beta chains listed next were all sequenced from one sample in a study of control samples from healthy donors and cancer patients. Profiled with immunoSEQ multiplex PCR; TCRdb holds only in-frame clones, not every one. The repertoire has roughly 120,000 clones, about 95% of them found once; the top ten carry about 4%. Sequencing was done on a sample of blood. These receptors were taken from a man aged 25-45 years in good health.

The chain couples TRBV7-3 to TRBJ2-3; maybe TRBD1 (6 bases). Per germline, CDR1 SGHTA and CDR2 FQGTGA. V was trimmed by 1 base and J by 2 bases, leaving 19 bases between them. CDR3 size: 18 residues. The CDR3 nucleotides read TGTGCCAGCAGCTTAAACGTCCGGGCCAGGGGTTACACAGATACGCAGTATTTT. Translation gives CASSLNVRARGYTDTQYF.

CDR3: CAISEPADETMNTEAFF. CDR3 DNA sequence: TGTGCCATCAGTGAGCCCGCGGACGAGACTATGAACACTGAAGCTTTCTTT. The chain uses TRBV10-3 and TRBJ1-1; D ambiguous. CDR1 and CDR2 (germline): ENHRY, SYGVKD. CDR3 length equals 17 residues. The V and J ends lost 2 bases and 0 bases respectively, with 16 bases between them.

This chain links TRBV4-1 with TRBJ1-2, with a weak D call TRBD1 (5 bases). Germline CDR1 and CDR2: MGHRA and YSYEKL. Trimming took 6 bases from V and 2 from J, leaving 22 bases between them. The CDR3 has 17 residues. CDR3 sequence reads: CASRRVETRGSNYGYTF. In DNA, the CDR3 is TGCGCCAGCAGGCGCGTGGAGACAAGGGGCTCAAACTATGGCTACACCTTC.

The CDR3 reads CASSLALKETQYF. CDR3 sequence (DNA): TGCGCCAGCAGCTTGGCGCTCAAAGAGACCCAGTACTTC. The gene calls are TRBV5-1 and TRBJ2-5, with D hard to call. Germline V gives CDR1 SGHRS, CDR2 YFSETQ. The CDR3 length is 13 residues. V lost 0 bases, J lost 3 bases, and 6 bases lay in between. Full variable domain (missing parts from reference TRBV5-1 and TRBJ2-5): KAGVTQTPRYLIKTRGQQVTLSCSPISGHRSVSWYQQTPGQGLQFLFEYFSETQRNKGNFPGRFSGRQFSNSRSEMNVSTLELGDSALYLCASSLALKETQYFGPGTRLLVL.

This sequence joins TRBV2 and TRBJ1-5; 9 positions agree with TRBD1. In germline, CDR1 is SNHLY, CDR2 FYNNEI. J gave up 0 bases and V 8 bases, and 14 bases lay outside the gene matches. The CDR3 contains 18 residues. The CDR3 DNA sequence: TGTGCCAGCGGGGGAAGAGGACAGGGGTTTTATAGCAATCAGCCCCAGCATTTT. It codes for CASGGRGQGFYSNQPQHF.

The rearrangement uses TRBV5-5 and TRBJ1-6, with 7 bases lining up with TRBD1. The CDR3 consists of 16 residues. From germline, CDR1 is SGHKS and CDR2 YYEKEE (reference sequence). J lost 0 bases, V lost 0 bases, and 0 bases had no gene match. The CDR3 loop reads CASSLGQGSYNSPLHF. CDR3 DNA sequence: TGTGCCAGCAGCTTGGGACAGGGCTCCTATAATTCACCCCTCCACTTT.

This rearrangement joins TRBV10-3 to TRBJ2-5; 12 bases are shared with TRBD1. The CDR3 is 14 amino acids. V shed 4 bases, J shed 5 bases, and the junction held 2 bases outside the gene matches. Germline CDR1 reads ENHRY; CDR2 reads SYGVKD. This CDR3 reads CAISGDRGQETQYF. In DNA form, the CDR3 reads TGTGCCATCAGTGGGGACAGGGGGCAGGAGACCCAGTACTTC.

As to this clone: The junction does not match germline at one end; this may be a read error. This rearrangement joins TRBV5-1 to TRBJ2-1; D not resolved. The CDR3 consists of 11 residues. The germline CDR1 and CDR2 sequences are SGHRS and YFSETQ. CDR3 sequence (DNA): TGCGCCAGCAGCTCCCACAATGAGCAGTTCTTC. Its protein is CASSSHNEQFF.

V and J are TRBV6-1 and TRBJ1-2; no definite D call. Germline CDR1 MNHNS, CDR2 SASEGT. Trimming stripped 3 bases from V and 8 bases from J, with 22 bases between. The CDR3 loop spans 16 amino acids. The CDR3 reads CASSEDWPSYGGGYTF. The CDR3 DNA is TGTGCCAGCAGTGAGGATTGGCCCTCCTATGGAGGGGGCTACACCTTC.

The rearrangement joins TRBV6-4 to TRBJ2-1; TRBD2 aligns across 8 bases. Trimming took 3 bases from V and 2 from J; bases not matched to a gene: 6. Germline V gene lookup returns CDR1 MRHNA and CDR2 SNTAGT. The CDR3 sequence is 16 residues long. The CDR3 spells CASSEVFGGAYNEQFF. Here the CDR3 DNA reads TGTGCCAGCAGTGAGGTGTTCGGGGGGGCCTACAATGAGCAGTTCTTC.

This chain joins TRBV6-5 and TRBJ1-1; weak D call: TRBD1 (5 bases). Trimming pared 6 bases from V and 2 bases from J, leaving 10 bases between. The CDR3 is 13 residues long. CDR1 is MNHEY and CDR2 is SVGAGI in the germline V gene. In DNA form, the CDR3 reads TGTGCCAGCAGCTATGGGACCAACACTGAAGCTTTCTTT. Amino acids: CASSYGTNTEAFF.

This rearrangement joins TRBV4-3 to TRBJ2-7, with 9 positions matching TRBD1. The germline gives CDR1 LGHNA, CDR2 YSLEER. There are 15 residues in the CDR3. V lost 1 base and J lost 7; bases outside the gene matches: 8. CDR3 residues: CASSQAQGAPTEQYF. Here the CDR3 DNA reads TGCGCCAGCAGCCAAGCACAGGGGGCCCCTACGGAGCAGTACTTC.

Points on this clone: A read error may account for a junction end that differs from germline. Other DNA sequences of this sample code for an identical CDR3. The V gene is TRBV13, the J gene TRBJ2-5; D possibly corresponds to TRBD1 (5 bases). The CDR3 has 16 residues. The germline CDR1 and CDR2 sequences are PRHDT and FYEKMQ (reference sequence). CDR3 protein: CASSFLGRRYQETQYF. CDR3 DNA: TGTGCCAGCAGCTTTTTGGGGCGTCGGTACCAAGAAACCCAGTACTTC. Full variable domain (remainder filled in from reference TRBV13 and TRBJ2-5): AAGVIQSPRHLIKEKRETATLKCYPIPRHDTVYWYQQGPGQDPQFLISFYEKMQSDKGSIPDRFSAQQFSDYHSELNMSSLELGDSALYFCASSFLGRRYQETQYFGPGTRLLVL.

The rearrangement uses TRBV14 and TRBJ2-7; D remains unclear. V lost 2 bases and J 2 bases, leaving 7 bases between the germline ends. The CDR3 totals 13 residues. Germline V gene lookup returns CDR1 SGHDN and CDR2 FVKESK. Here the CDR3 DNA reads TGTGCCAGCAGCCAAAAGCAAACCTACGAGCAGTACTTC. Translating gives CASSQKQTYEQYF.